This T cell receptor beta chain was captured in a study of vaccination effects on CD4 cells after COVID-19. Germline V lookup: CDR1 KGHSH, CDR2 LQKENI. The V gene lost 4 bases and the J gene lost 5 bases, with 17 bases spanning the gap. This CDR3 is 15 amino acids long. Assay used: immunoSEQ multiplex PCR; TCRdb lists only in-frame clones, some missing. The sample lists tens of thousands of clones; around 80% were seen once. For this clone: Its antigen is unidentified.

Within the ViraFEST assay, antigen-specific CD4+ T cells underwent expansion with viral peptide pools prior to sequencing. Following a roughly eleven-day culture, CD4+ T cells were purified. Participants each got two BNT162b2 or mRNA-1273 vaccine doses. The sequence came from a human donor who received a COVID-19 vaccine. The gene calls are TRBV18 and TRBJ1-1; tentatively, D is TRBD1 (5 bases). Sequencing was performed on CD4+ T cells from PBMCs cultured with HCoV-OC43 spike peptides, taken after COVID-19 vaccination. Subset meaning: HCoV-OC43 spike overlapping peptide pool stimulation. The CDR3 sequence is CASSLPGTGGTEAFF. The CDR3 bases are TGTGCCAGCTCACTTCCCGGGACGGGAGGGACTGAAGCTTTCTTT.